This T cell receptor (beta chain) derives from a study of cytomegalovirus exposure and HLA in healthy donors. Background on the study: Out of approximately 170 million T cells, an earlier analysis found 117 million unique TCR beta sequences in total. Points from the study as a whole: It was reported that TCR beta sequences correctly inferred the HLA-A and HLA-B alleles for most subjects. Indistinguishable V segments, including TRBV6-2 and TRBV6-3, were excluded.

The PCR contained 60 Vbeta and 13 Jbeta primers. Generated by immunoSEQ multiplex PCR, the TCRdb table keeps only in-frame clones and is missing some. The sample holds roughly 120,000 clones; roughly 66% are singletons and the top ten take about 4.3%. V was trimmed by 2 bases and J by 0 bases, leaving 11 bases between them. CDR3 length equals 15 residues. CDR1 and CDR2 from the germline V gene are SGDLS and YYNGEE. With respect to this clone: Its specificity is not known.

Among the donors, all were healthy bone marrow donors. V gene TRBV9 combines with J gene TRBJ1-1; a weak D match, TRBD1 (6 bases). This clonotype was sampled from a man in his 60s in good health and CMV-seropositive. Sequencing was carried out using PBMCs. The CDR3 loop is CASSVQGHLNTEAFF. The DNA of the CDR3 is TGTGCCAGCAGCGTCCAGGGACACTTGAACACTGAAGCTTTCTTT.